This TCR beta chain was recorded in a study of T cell responses to AZD1222 COVID-19 vaccine. Sequenced by immunoSEQ multiplex PCR; TCRdb stores in-frame clones only, minus some. In the table there are roughly 150,000 clones, approximately 89% of which are singletons. This CDR3 comprises 14 residues. Trimming took off 8 bases at V and 2 bases at J, with 12 bases between the two ends. Per germline, CDR1 SNHLY and CDR2 FYNNEI. This chain uses TRBV2 with TRBJ2-2; a weak D match, TRBD2 (6 bases). This TCR derives from an adult in good health. The sequencing here drew on peripheral blood, taken on day 0 of AZD1222 vaccination. CDR3 protein: CASRTIINTGELFF. CDR3 DNA sequence: TGTGCCAGCCGGACTATTATTAACACCGGGGAGCTGTTTTTT.